Below are 14 T cell receptor beta chains sequenced from a single sample in a study of response to subunit inactivated influenza vaccine. Each CDR3 protein is one row after TCRdb ran MiXCR on the RT-PCR reads. The top ten clones hold 13% of a sample with 500,000 to 550,000 distinct CDR3 sequences, around 7.9% of them seen once. The source was PBMCs from blood, collected around 2 years after vaccination. Source of these receptors: a man between 50 and 69 years old who received an inactivated influenza vaccine.

The V gene is TRBV9, the J gene TRBJ2-1, with TRBD2 identical over 11 bases. Germline CDR1 and CDR2: SGDLS and YYNGEE. The trim removed 0 bases at V and 10 bases at J, leaving 9 bases unmatched. CDR3 length equals 16 residues. This chain's CDR3 is CASSVGALAGVGEQFF. The CDR3 nucleotides read TGTGCCAGCAGCGTAGGGGCACTAGCGGGAGTTGGGGAGCAGTTCTTC.

This clonotype was counted ten times or more. The chain has TRBV20-1 and TRBJ2-3; 11 bases are a match to TRBD1. CDR3 size: 15 residues. The V gene end was trimmed by 2 bases and the J gene end by 6 bases; junction bases not matched to a gene: 7. The germline gives CDR1 DFQATT, CDR2 SNEGSKA (reference sequence). CDR3 bases: TGCAGTGCTAGATCCATGGACAGGGGGCCGGATACGCAGTATTTT. Residues: CSARSMDRGPDTQYF.

This clonotype was recorded many times. The gene calls are TRBV9 and TRBJ2-1; 10 bases are a match to TRBD2. Germline V CDR1 and CDR2: SGDLS, YYNGEE. J lost 4 bases, V lost 1 base, and 5 bases had no gene match. The CDR3 runs 16 residues. CDR3 residues: CASSVPGLAMYNEQFF. The DNA of the CDR3 is TGTGCCAGCAGCGTACCGGGACTAGCGATGTACAATGAGCAGTTCTTC.

This clonotype was recorded a few times. The rearrangement links TRBV29-1 to TRBJ2-6; the D gene is possibly TRBD1 (5 bases). The CDR3 runs 16 residues. The V end was cut by 1 base, the J end by 0 bases, with 10 bases between. CDR1 and CDR2 from the germline V gene are SQVTM and ANQGSEA. CDR3 coding DNA: TGCAGCGTTGAAGGGGAAGGGGACTCTGGGGCCAACGTCCTGACTTTC. It is translated as CSVEGEGDSGANVLTF.

The gene calls are TRBV24-1 and TRBJ1-5, with 7 bases lining up with TRBD1. Germline trimming cut 4 bases from V and 5 bases from J; bases unmatched to any gene: 4. This CDR3 is 14 amino acids long. The germline V gene encodes CDR1 KGHDR and CDR2 SFDVKD. CDR3 nucleotides: TGTGCCACCAGTGACCGGGACAGAGATCAGCCCCAGCATTTT. Translation gives CATSDRDRDQPQHF.

V and J are TRBV29-1 and TRBJ1-4; D not resolved. The CDR3 covers 15 residues. Germline CDR1 and CDR2: SQVTM and ANQGSEA. V was trimmed by 0 bases and J by 0 bases, leaving 8 bases between them. The CDR3 nucleotides read TGCAGCGTTGAAGATATGGACGCAACTAATGAAAAACTGTTTTTT. Amino acid sequence: CSVEDMDATNEKLFF.

The chain employs TRBV4-1 and TRBJ2-2; TRBD1 is a possible D gene (6 bases). In germline, CDR1 is MGHRA, CDR2 YSYEKL. The V end lost 4 bases, the J end lost 0 bases, and 12 bases lay between the germline ends. The CDR3 is made up of 16 amino acids. DNA for the CDR3: TGCGCCAGCAGCCGCCAGGGACAAGCGAACACCGGGGAGCTGTTTTTT. It codes for CASSRQGQANTGELFF.

This clonotype was found a few times. This chain connects TRBV14 to TRBJ1-1; a weak D match, TRBD1 (5 bases). V lost 3 bases to trimming and J lost 0 bases, with 11 bases between them. The CDR3 loop spans 15 amino acids. Germline values: CDR1 SGHDN, CDR2 FVKESK. The CDR3 reads CASSQYGGMNTEAFF. CDR3 coding DNA: TGTGCCAGCAGCCAGTATGGGGGTATGAACACTGAAGCTTTCTTT.

The genes are TRBV12-3 or TRBV12-4 and TRBJ2-6, with 7 bases matching TRBD2. This CDR3 region has 15 residues. V lost 5 bases to trimming and J lost 0 bases; unmatched junction nucleotides: 1. The CDR3 region has the DNA TGTGCCAGCAGTGGACTAGACTCTGGGGCCAACGTCCTGACTTTC. It yields the protein CASSGLDSGANVLTF.

In this sample, this clonotype turned up a few times. CDR3 amino acids: CASSLTGWEALPQHF. CDR3 in DNA: TGTGCCAGCAGTTTAACGGGCTGGGAGGCTTTGCCCCAGCATTTT. The J gene is TRBJ1-5, the V gene TRBV12-3 or TRBV12-4; D call uncertain. The CDR3 contains 15 residues. V was trimmed by 2 bases and J by 9 bases, leaving 17 bases between them.

This clonotype was seen a handful of times. The chain links TRBV7-2 to TRBJ1-3; no definite D call. V gave up 1 base and J gave up 3 bases, with 7 bases separating them. CDR1 is SGHTA, CDR2 FQGNSA, per germline. The CDR3 sequence is 14 residues long. The CDR3 region has the DNA TGTGCCAGCAGCTTAGACACCCTTGGAAACACCATATATTTT. Encoded protein: CASSLDTLGNTIYF.

This clonotype was recorded a few times. J is TRBJ1-4 and V is TRBV6-1, with 9 bases that match TRBD1. The CDR3 is 13 residues long. CDR1 MNHNS and CDR2 SASEGT come from the germline V gene. V trimming: 7 bases; J trimming: 8 bases; junction bases outside the gene matches: 5. This chain's CDR3 is CASTGQGLEKLFF. CDR3 bases: TGTGCCAGCACGGGACAGGGCCTCGAAAAACTGTTTTTT.

This clonotype was detected only a few times. The rearrangement uses TRBV4-2 and TRBJ2-7; 8 bases map to TRBD2. The CDR3 is 17 amino acids. J lost 0 bases, V lost 1 base, and 8 bases had no gene match. CDR1 is LGHNA and CDR2 is YNFKEQ in the germline V gene. The CDR3 DNA reads as TGTGCCAGCAGCCAAGTGGGTGGGGGGACTAGCTCCTACGAGCAGTACTTC. This sequence encodes CASSQVGGGTSSYEQYF.

This clonotype was recorded a few times. The chain is built from TRBV9 and TRBJ1-4; D gene ambiguous. This CDR3 is built from 15 residues. With 4 bases removed from V and 5 bases from J, the gap between germline ends came to 15 bases. CDR1 and CDR2 (germline): SGDLS, YYNGEE. The CDR3 bases are TGTGCCAGCAGCCCCTACCCAGGTGGAAATGAAAAACTGTTTTTT. This codes for CASSPYPGGNEKLFF.